The TCR beta chain described here comes from a study of vaccination effects on CD4 cells after COVID-19. Study information: It was a median of 72 days after the second dose that post-vaccine samples were obtained.

Study-level points and caveats: The study found that only 1 of 255 vaccine-induced clones from healthy vaccinees cross-reacted with common cold coronaviruses.

Before sequencing, viral peptide pools were used by the ViraFEST assay to expand antigen-specific CD4+ T cells. CD4+ T cell isolation took place after 10 days of culture. BNT162b2 vaccine or mRNA-1273 vaccine was given to participants in two doses. Nucleocapsid antibodies were negative in the vaccine recipients, who had never had SARS-CoV-2 infection. Wells containing a few million PBMC each were cultured with roughly 10 IU/ml IL-2 and about 10 ug/ml peptides. Using immunoSEQ multiplex PCR, the repertoire was profiled, and TCRdb retains in-frame clones only, with some absent. Of tens of thousands of clones detected, nearly 75% appear once; the ten largest clones hold roughly 16%. V gave up 6 bases and J gave up 1 base; unmatched junction bases: 1. The CDR3 loop spans 14 amino acids. Looked up from germline, CDR1 is SNHLY and CDR2 is FYNNEI. Concerning this clone itself: Its antigen is as yet unknown.

The chain is built from TRBV2 and TRBJ2-2, with 8 bases that match TRBD1. This TCR was recovered from a human donor who received a COVID-19 vaccine. The sample was CD4+ T cells from PBMCs cultured with HCoV-OC43 spike peptides, taken after COVID-19 vaccination. Subset in this sample: HCoV-OC43 spike overlapping peptide pool stimulation. The CDR3 here is CASRGTGNTGELFF. In DNA, the CDR3 is TGTGCCAGCAGAGGGACAGGGAACACCGGGGAGCTGTTTTTT.